These T cell receptor beta chains were read from a single sample in a study of shared clonotypes between healthy human individuals. The data were produced by immunoSEQ multiplex PCR, yet TCRdb's version contains in-frame clones alone and is incomplete. Seen here are about 2.2 million clones, about 94% observed once, and the top ten hold more than 1.5%. Sequencing was done on a sample of naive CD8+ T cells from PBMCs. All receptors derive from a man aged 18 to 30 in good health. Some clones in this sample may be carry-over from other donors' samples. Each CDR3 is given without its conserved first and last residue. Each record gives: J gene, V gene, CDR3 protein.

j_call: TRBJ1-3
v_call: TRBV10-1
cdr3_aa: ARSSGNTIY

j_call: TRBJ2-5
v_call: TRBV9
cdr3_aa: ASSVGVTGQETQY

j_call: TRBJ2-2
v_call: TRBV9
cdr3_aa: ASSRGGNTGELF

j_call: TRBJ1-2
v_call: TRBV28
cdr3_aa: ASSYTGTLYYGYT

j_call: TRBJ2-1
v_call: TRBV10-3
cdr3_aa: AVKGTSGGGDEQF

j_call: TRBJ1-2
v_call: TRBV5-1
cdr3_aa: ASSLDWTAKANYGYT

j_call: TRBJ2-1
v_call: TRBV19
cdr3_aa: ASNPGGNNEQF

j_call: TRBJ1-4
v_call: TRBV27
cdr3_aa: ASRAMSEKLF

j_call: TRBJ2-1
v_call: TRBV13
cdr3_aa: ASSLRGSSYNEQF

j_call: TRBJ1-5
v_call: TRBV19
cdr3_aa: ASSIVGASNQPQH

j_call: TRBJ1-1
v_call: TRBV5-1
cdr3_aa: ASLSDFSNTEAF

j_call: TRBJ2-3
v_call: TRBV7-2
cdr3_aa: SSGPLFDTQY

j_call: TRBJ2-7
v_call: TRBV27
cdr3_aa: ASSLRLAGGTSYEQY

j_call: TRBJ1-4
v_call: TRBV27
cdr3_aa: ASSRDGEKLF

j_call: TRBJ2-3
v_call: TRBV29-1
cdr3_aa: TMTKFGRARDTQY

j_call: TRBJ2-7
v_call: TRBV7-9
cdr3_aa: ASSQTSGSYEQY

j_call: TRBJ2-3
v_call: TRBV27
cdr3_aa: ASNLGTSGSTDTQY

j_call: TRBJ1-1
v_call: TRBV19
cdr3_aa: ASSEQGYTEAF

j_call: TRBJ2-7
v_call: TRBV2
cdr3_aa: ASSDSGPYEQY

j_call: TRBJ1-1
v_call: TRBV6-9
cdr3_aa: ASSELPGTGYCWAF

j_call: TRBJ2-7
v_call: TRBV28
cdr3_aa: ASSLTANRFSYEQY

j_call: TRBJ1-3
v_call: TRBV19
cdr3_aa: ASSHDREGGNTIY

j_call: TRBJ2-1
v_call: TRBV7-9
cdr3_aa: ASSLLAGAIYNEQF

j_call: TRBJ1-5
v_call: TRBV6-6
cdr3_aa: ASSLTGQGFRQPQH

j_call: TRBJ2-6
v_call: TRBV5-4
cdr3_aa: ASSLDSGTGANVLT

j_call: TRBJ2-2
v_call: TRBV18
cdr3_aa: ASSPPGSYTGELF

j_call: TRBJ1-2
v_call: TRBV4-1
cdr3_aa: ASSQVRDRAGYT

j_call: TRBJ1-5
v_call: TRBV9
cdr3_aa: ASSVDIGGNQPQH

j_call: TRBJ1-5
v_call: TRBV6-5
cdr3_aa: ARPLGRTSNQPQH

j_call: TRBJ2-2
v_call: TRBV10-2
cdr3_aa: ASRAGLAGLPGELF

j_call: TRBJ2-2
v_call: TRBV27
cdr3_aa: ASSDYTGELF

j_call: TRBJ1-1
v_call: TRBV9
cdr3_aa: ASSVNDGLNTEAF